Listed below are T cell receptor beta chains from one sample, sequenced in a study of T-cell reconstitution after alpha-beta-depleted transplantation in children. TCRdb re-called the PCR reads with MiXCR, one entry per CDR3 protein. The sample records some 78,000 distinct CDR3 sequences, around an eighth being singletons. The sequenced sample was PBMCs, mostly from graft donor cells, obtained 180 days after TCRalphabeta/CD19-depleted stem cell transplant. These receptors were obtained from a male patient between 2 and 15 years old who had a stem cell transplant for acute lymphoblastic leukemia, so the T cells may come from the graft donor. CDR3s leave out the opening cysteine and the closing phenylalanine or tryptophan. A clone size is listed for some rows: how often the clone was seen (once, few, many), or a class if it is expanded.

-,TRBJ2-3,TRBV21-1,ASSSPSVDTQY
-,TRBJ2-7,TRBV28,ASSTRTGIYEQY
few,TRBJ2-1,TRBV29-1,SVGLAGAGEQF
-,TRBJ2-2,TRBV7-2,ASSLAGTLPGELF
few,TRBJ2-2,TRBV6-5,ASSYSEDWGRRNGELF
few,TRBJ2-5,TRBV6-1,ASSRGAVYQETQY
few,TRBJ1-2,TRBV5-1,ASSLGQPYGYT
-,TRBJ1-1,TRBV6-5,ASITSTEAF
many,TRBJ2-1,TRBV3-1,ASSQGLAGYNEQF
few,TRBJ2-5,TRBV5-6,ASLRVDQETQY
few,TRBJ2-1,TRBV7-2,ASSGQEQF
-,TRBJ2-4,TRBV20-1,SARGTLQY
few,TRBJ1-1,TRBV19,ASKTRQGMNTEAF
-,TRBJ2-2,TRBV5-1,ASRTAFGTGELF
-,TRBJ2-5,TRBV5-6,ASSVLRGGSQETQY
-,TRBJ1-1,TRBV28,ASSSSYMNTEAF
few,TRBJ1-1,TRBV7-6,ASSPRPGGPDFTEAF
few,TRBJ1-1,TRBV13,ASSFRSSLPGPSGTEAF
few,TRBJ1-2,TRBV6-5,ASSYEAGIYGYT
-,TRBJ2-1,TRBV4-3,ASSQDIGLTSYNEQF
few,TRBJ1-5,TRBV12-3/TRBV12-4,ASSQGQGDRQPQH
few,TRBJ1-1,TRBV7-9,ASSEPGTGNTEAF
few,TRBJ2-7,TRBV18,ASSQGSPGEQY
once,TRBJ1-1,TRBV20-1,SATKNTEAF
few,TRBJ2-1,TRBV11-3,ASSLPGLAGYNEQF
-,TRBJ1-6,TRBV20-1,SASSGTANSPLH
many,TRBJ2-7,TRBV7-2,ASSLVSSGGSYEQY
-,TRBJ2-1,TRBV7-8,ASSLRRKLINSYNEQF
few,TRBJ2-7,TRBV10-2,ASSRGLAVYEQY
-,TRBJ2-1,TRBV6-1,AIAGRISYNEQF
-,TRBJ2-1,TRBV28,ASSLTSGQNEQF
few,TRBJ2-7,TRBV12-3/TRBV12-4,ASSQGAYEQY
many,TRBJ2-4,TRBV20-1,SAKGQGASIQY
-,TRBJ2-7,TRBV28,ASCRGGALPREQY
-,TRBJ2-7,TRBV7-2,ASSPSGTGSSYERY
few,TRBJ2-1,TRBV9,ASSVVGNSGGANEQF
-,TRBJ2-5,TRBV5-1,ASSQVGGGETQY
few,TRBJ1-1,TRBV27,ASSPHTVNTEAF